These T cell receptor beta chains were read from a single sample in a study of T cells in Graves' hyperthyroidism and ophthalmopathy. Via MiXCR, TCRdb re-called the multiplex PCR reads, giving one row per CDR3 protein. The sample holds about 530,000 distinct CDR3 sequences, over 15% seen once. Sequencing used blood. The receptors derive from a woman aged 18-29 years with Graves' ophthalmopathy. Each CDR3 is given with its conserved first and last residue. The D gene is left open where the match is weak. Some rows mark clone size as missing; the rest say once, few, many or name a class of expanded clone.

j_gene,d_gene,v_gene,abundance,CDR3aa,CDR3nt
TRBJ2-7,.,TRBV30,many,CAWSLGATYEQYF,TGTGCCTGGAGTTTAGGGGCAACCTACGAGCAGTACTTC
TRBJ2-2,TRBD1,TRBV19,.,CASQTGGFRTGELFF,TGTGCCAGTCAGACAGGGGGTTTTCGGACCGGGGAGCTGTTTTTT
TRBJ2-1,TRBD2,TRBV2,many,CASSPRELGLARNEQFF,TGTGCCAGCAGTCCAAGGGAGTTAGGACTAGCACGTAATGAGCAGTTCTTC
TRBJ2-7,.,TRBV14,few,CASNHGAYEQYF,TGTGCCAGCAACCACGGGGCCTACGAGCAGTACTTC
TRBJ2-3,.,TRBV11-2,many,CASRGDTDTQYF,TGTGCCAGCAGGGGGGACACAGATACGCAGTATTTT
TRBJ1-1,.,TRBV12-3/TRBV12-4,many,CASSSVRNTEAFF,TGTGCCAGCAGTTCGGTCAGGAACACTGAAGCTTTCTTT
TRBJ1-2,TRBD1,TRBV14,.,CASSRPGQGSDYGYTF,TGTGCCAGCAGCAGACCGGGACAGGGGTCGGACTATGGCTACACCTTC
TRBJ1-2,TRBD1,TRBV30,many,CAWKPDRAFNYGYTF,TGTGCCTGGAAGCCCGACAGGGCCTTCAACTATGGCTACACCTTC
TRBJ2-7,.,TRBV6-1,many,CASSYGINKVRAYEQYF,TGTGCCAGCAGTTACGGGATAAATAAGGTCCGGGCCTACGAGCAGTACTTC
TRBJ2-3,TRBD2,TRBV28,many,CASSFPTGLAGVPDTQYF,TGTGCCAGCAGTTTCCCCACCGGACTAGCGGGAGTCCCCGATACGCAGTATTTT
TRBJ1-1,.,TRBV7-8,few,CASSLLGGFGNTEAFF,TGTGCCAGCAGCTTATTAGGAGGGTTCGGGAACACTGAAGCTTTCTTT
TRBJ2-1,TRBD2,TRBV24-1,many,CATSDSSGGNEQFF,TGTGCCACCAGTGACTCTAGCGGCGGGAATGAGCAGTTCTTC
TRBJ1-6,.,TRBV30,many,CAWRPTGAINSPLHF,TGTGCCTGGAGGCCCACAGGAGCGATCAATTCACCCCTCCACTTT
TRBJ2-4,.,TRBV2,few,CASSEDLPKNIQYF,TGTGCCAGCAGTGAGGATCTACCCAAAAACATTCAGTACTTC
TRBJ1-1,TRBD1,TRBV7-2,.,CASTFGQGWEAFF,TGTGCCAGCACCTTTGGACAGGGCTGGGAAGCTTTCTTT
TRBJ2-1,TRBD2,TRBV27,.,CASSFESGRARNEQFF,TGTGCCAGCAGTTTCGAGAGCGGGAGGGCCCGGAATGAGCAGTTCTTC
TRBJ2-1,.,TRBV28,.,CASSNSASYNEQFF,TGTGCCAGCAGCAACTCCGCCTCCTACAATGAGCAGTTCTTC
TRBJ1-1,.,TRBV20-1,many,CSAMTENTEAFF,TGCAGTGCCATGACAGAAAACACTGAAGCTTTCTTT
TRBJ1-4,TRBD1,TRBV3-1,many,CASSGGQGIFEKLFF,TGTGCCAGCAGCGGGGGACAGGGGATATTTGAAAAACTGTTTTTT
TRBJ2-4,TRBD2,TRBV27,few,CASRPGLAGLRAKNIQYF,TGTGCCAGCCGTCCGGGACTAGCGGGGTTAAGAGCCAAAAACATTCAGTACTTC
TRBJ2-1,TRBD1,TRBV7-3,.,CASSRGGTGAGDEQFF,TGTGCCAGCAGCCGGGGGGGGACAGGGGCCGGGGATGAGCAGTTCTTC
TRBJ2-7,TRBD2,TRBV20-1,.,CSGEREGLGEQYF,TGCAGTGGAGAGCGGGAGGGCCTGGGGGAGCAGTACTTC
TRBJ2-5,.,TRBV5-1,many,CASSLEGGQETQYF,TGTGCCAGCAGCTTAGAAGGCGGGCAAGAGACCCAGTACTTC
TRBJ1-5,.,TRBV5-6,.,CASTLGGFGNQPQHF,TGTGCCAGCACCCTGGGGGGGTTTGGTAATCAGCCCCAGCATTTT
TRBJ1-2,.,TRBV5-1,.,CASSLDGQDSYGYTF,TGCGCCAGCAGCTTGGATGGGCAGGATTCCTATGGCTACACCTTC
TRBJ1-1,.,TRBV3-1,many,CASSQAPRMNTEAFF,TGTGCCAGCAGCCAAGCTCCCAGGATGAACACTGAAGCTTTCTTT
TRBJ1-1,TRBD1,TRBV20-1,many,CSVPPRGLNTEAFF,TGCAGTGTCCCTCCCAGGGGGCTCAACACTGAAGCTTTCTTT
TRBJ2-3,TRBD2,TRBV2,many,CASQRELAGADTQYF,TGTGCCAGCCAGAGGGAGCTAGCGGGGGCCGATACGCAGTATTTT
TRBJ1-1,TRBD1,TRBV3-1,.,CASSQEGTGITEAFF,TGTGCCAGCAGCCAAGAAGGGACAGGGATCACTGAAGCTTTCTTT
TRBJ2-1,.,TRBV6-1,many,CASSEPGRVPIEQFF,TGTGCCAGCAGTGAACCAGGACGGGTCCCCATTGAGCAGTTCTTC
TRBJ2-7,.,TRBV11-2,many,CASSPGQTAYEQYF,TGTGCCAGCAGCCCCGGACAGACAGCCTACGAGCAGTACTTC
TRBJ1-4,.,TRBV7-9,.,CASSSGVGEKLFF,TGTGCCAGCAGCTCCGGAGTGGGTGAAAAACTGTTTTTT
TRBJ2-1,TRBD2,TRBV4-1,.,CASSQDFSRLAPDEQFF,TGCGCCAGCAGCCAAGATTTCTCAAGACTAGCGCCGGATGAGCAGTTCTTC
TRBJ2-1,TRBD2,TRBV6-2/TRBV6-3,many,CASSSSGRSHNEQFF,TGTGCCAGCAGTTCGAGCGGGAGGTCTCACAATGAGCAGTTCTTC
TRBJ2-1,.,TRBV15,few,CATSLGASESSYNEQFF,TGTGCCACCAGCCTCGGGGCATCAGAAAGCTCCTACAATGAGCAGTTCTTC
TRBJ1-2,.,TRBV2,many,CASIEGKGNGYTF,TGTGCCAGCATTGAGGGGAAGGGCAACGGCTACACCTTC
TRBJ1-2,TRBD1,TRBV29-1,few,CSVVPDRDPGYTF,TGCAGCGTTGTACCAGACAGGGACCCTGGCTACACCTTC
TRBJ2-7,.,TRBV28,many,CATYEPYEQYF,TGTGCCACCTATGAACCGTACGAGCAGTACTTC
TRBJ1-1,TRBD1,TRBV20-1,many,CSARSRDSGTFF,TGCAGTGCTAGATCGAGGGACAGTGGAACTTTCTTT
TRBJ2-1,.,TRBV20-1,few,CSYPPGIYNEQFF,TGCAGTTACCCCCCCGGCATCTACAATGAGCAGTTCTTC
TRBJ2-7,.,TRBV7-9,many,CASSQGPESYEQYF,TGTGCCAGCAGCCAGGGTCCAGAGTCCTACGAGCAGTACTTC
TRBJ2-3,TRBD2,TRBV28,many,CASSLFVTSGRLHTQYF,TGTGCCAGCAGTTTATTTGTTACTAGCGGGAGGTTACATACGCAGTATTTT
TRBJ2-2,.,TRBV30,many,CAWTPSTGELFF,TGTGCCTGGACTCCGAGCACCGGGGAGCTGTTTTTT
TRBJ2-5,TRBD2,TRBV11-2,many,CASSTWLAGVEETQYF,TGTGCCAGCAGCACCTGGCTAGCGGGAGTTGAGGAGACCCAGTACTTC
TRBJ1-1,.,TRBV10-3,few,CAISVAGPNTEAFF,TGTGCCATCAGTGTTGCAGGGCCGAACACTGAAGCTTTCTTT
TRBJ2-3,.,TRBV6-2/TRBV6-3,many,CASSYSAIDTQYF,TGTGCCAGCAGTTACTCCGCAATAGATACGCAGTATTTT
TRBJ1-3,.,TRBV18,many,CASSFAETISGNTIYF,TGTGCCAGCTCATTTGCAGAGACCATCTCTGGAAACACCATATATTTT
TRBJ1-6,.,TRBV20-1,.,CSATFDINNSPLHF,TGCAGTGCTACATTCGACATAAATAATTCACCCCTCCACTTT
TRBJ2-1,TRBD2,TRBV28,.,CASTPVAGGNNEQFF,TGTGCCAGCACCCCAGTAGCGGGAGGGAACAATGAGCAGTTCTTC
TRBJ1-2,.,TRBV6-1,.,CASSWEEESLYGYTF,TGTGCCAGCAGTTGGGAGGAGGAGTCCCTCTATGGCTACACCTTC
TRBJ1-1,.,TRBV6-5,.,CASSYSNLHNTEAFF,TGTGCCAGCAGTTACTCGAATCTCCACAACACTGAAGCTTTCTTT
TRBJ2-7,.,TRBV20-1,few,CSARERGAGEQYF,TGCAGTGCTAGAGAACGGGGGGCTGGGGAGCAGTACTTC
TRBJ1-1,.,TRBV15,.,CATSSGQGPIAFF,TGTGCCACCAGCAGTGGTCAAGGCCCCATAGCTTTCTTT
TRBJ2-4,TRBD2,TRBV5-1,once,CASSPGGTKNIQYF,TGCGCCAGCAGCCCGGGGGGGACAAAAAACATTCAGTACTTC
TRBJ1-1,.,TRBV27,few,CASVPQGDTEAFF,TGTGCCAGCGTCCCACAGGGTGACACTGAAGCTTTCTTT